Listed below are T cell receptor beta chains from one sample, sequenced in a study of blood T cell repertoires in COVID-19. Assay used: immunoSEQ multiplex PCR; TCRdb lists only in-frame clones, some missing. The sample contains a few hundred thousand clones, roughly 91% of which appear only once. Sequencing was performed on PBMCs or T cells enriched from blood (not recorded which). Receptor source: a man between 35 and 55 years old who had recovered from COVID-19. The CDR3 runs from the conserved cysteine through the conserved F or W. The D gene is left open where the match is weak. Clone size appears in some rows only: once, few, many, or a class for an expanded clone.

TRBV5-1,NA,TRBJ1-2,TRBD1,CASSRDSGLDGYTF,TGCGCCAGCAGCAGGGACAGCGGACTCGATGGCTACACCTTC
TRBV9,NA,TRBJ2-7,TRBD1,CASSAGTESYEQYF,TGTGCCAGCAGTGCCGGGACAGAGTCCTACGAGCAGTACTTC
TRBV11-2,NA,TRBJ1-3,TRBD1,CASKKNRGQAGNTIYF,TGTGCCAGCAAGAAAAACAGGGGGCAGGCTGGAAACACCATATATTTT
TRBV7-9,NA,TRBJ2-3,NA,CASSLMAGADTQYF,TGTGCCAGCAGCTTAATGGCAGGGGCAGATACGCAGTATTTT
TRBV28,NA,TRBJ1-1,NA,CASPRAGVRDTEAFF,TGTGCCAGCCCAAGGGCAGGGGTACGGGACACTGAAGCTTTCTTT
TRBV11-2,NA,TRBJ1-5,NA,CASSKGDRSNQPQHF,TGTGCCAGCAGCAAGGGGGATCGGAGCAATCAGCCCCAGCATTTT
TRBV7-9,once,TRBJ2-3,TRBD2,CASSTLFPGLVIGRTDTQYF,TGTGCCAGCAGCACACTCTTTCCGGGACTAGTAATCGGGCGGACAGATACGCAGTATTTT
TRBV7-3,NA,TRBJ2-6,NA,CASSRTQGANVLTF,TGTGCCAGCAGCCGAACCCAGGGGGCCAACGTCCTGACTTTC
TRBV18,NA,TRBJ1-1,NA,CASSPTGRNTEAFF,TGTGCCAGCTCACCAACAGGAAGGAACACTGAAGCTTTCTTT
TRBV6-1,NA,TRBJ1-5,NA,CASSEAGGRNQPQHF,TGTGCCAGCAGTGAAGCGGGGGGGAGAAATCAGCCCCAGCATTTT
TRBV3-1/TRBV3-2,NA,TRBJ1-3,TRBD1,CASSQERRTGVKGSGNTIYF,TGTGCCAGCAGCCAAGAACGCAGGACAGGGGTTAAAGGCTCTGGAAACACCATATATTTT
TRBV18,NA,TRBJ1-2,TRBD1,CASSPPGTGRGGYTF,TGTGCCAGCTCACCGCCCGGGACAGGGAGGGGTGGCTACACCTTC
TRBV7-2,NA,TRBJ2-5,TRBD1,CASKRTGAETQYF,TGTGCCAGCAAACGTACAGGGGCAGAGACCCAGTACTTC
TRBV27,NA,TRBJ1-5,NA,CASSLRENQPQHF,TGTGCCAGCAGTTTGAGGGAGAATCAGCCCCAGCATTTT
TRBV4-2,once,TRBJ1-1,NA,CASTESQQSGYTEAFF,TGTGCCAGCACCGAAAGTCAACAGTCAGGGTACACTGAAGCTTTCTTT
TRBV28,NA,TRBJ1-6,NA,CASSPSSYNSPLHF,TGTGCCAGCAGCCCGAGCTCCTATAATTCACCCCTCCACTTT
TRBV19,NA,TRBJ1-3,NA,CASSLNRETGNTIYF,TGTGCCAGTAGTTTGAACAGAGAAACTGGAAACACCATATATTTT
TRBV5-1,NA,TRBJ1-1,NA,CASSLYPGGGTEAFF,TGCGCCAGCAGCTTGTATCCGGGGGGAGGGACTGAAGCTTTCTTT
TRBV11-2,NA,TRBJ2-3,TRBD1,CASSLEYGQGSTDTQYF,TGTGCCAGCAGCTTAGAGTACGGACAGGGGAGCACAGATACGCAGTATTTT
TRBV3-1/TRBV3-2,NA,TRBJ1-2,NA,CASSQYPYGYTF,TGTGCCAGCAGCCAGTATCCCTATGGCTACACCTTC
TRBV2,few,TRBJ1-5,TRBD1,CASSTDRTNQPQHF,TGTGCCAGCAGTACGGACAGGACGAATCAGCCCCAGCATTTT
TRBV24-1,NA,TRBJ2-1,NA,CATSDQYEQFF,TGTGCCACCAGTGATCAGTATGAGCAGTTCTTC
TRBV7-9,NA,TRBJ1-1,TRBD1,CASSFSRGPNTEAFF,TGTGCCAGCAGCTTCTCCAGGGGGCCTAACACTGAAGCTTTCTTT
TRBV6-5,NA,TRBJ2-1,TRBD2,CASKQAGSWGEQFF,TGTGCCAGCAAGCAAGCGGGGTCCTGGGGTGAGCAGTTCTTC
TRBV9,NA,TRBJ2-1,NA,CASSPTNYNEQFF,TGTGCCAGCAGCCCGACAAACTACAATGAGCAGTTCTTC
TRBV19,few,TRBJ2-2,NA,CASSMEFANTGELFF,TGTGCCAGTAGTATGGAGTTCGCGAACACCGGGGAGCTGTTTTTT
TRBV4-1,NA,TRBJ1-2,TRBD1,CASSQDTPSRGVYGYTF,TGCGCCAGCAGCCAAGATACCCCATCCAGGGGGGTCTATGGCTACACCTTC
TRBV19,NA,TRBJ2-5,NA,CACGKALQETQYF,TGTGCCTGCGGGAAGGCCCTTCAAGAGACCCAGTACTTC
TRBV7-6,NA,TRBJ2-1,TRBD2,CASSSQRGSYNEQFF,TGTGCCAGCAGCTCGCAGCGGGGAAGCTACAATGAGCAGTTCTTC
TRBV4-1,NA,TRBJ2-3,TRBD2,CASSQDGVAGLADTQYF,TGCGCCAGCAGCCAAGATGGGGTAGCGGGGTTGGCAGATACGCAGTATTTT
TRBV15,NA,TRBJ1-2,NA,CATSRDGLYYGYTF,TGTGCCACCAGCAGAGATGGGCTGTACTATGGCTACACCTTC
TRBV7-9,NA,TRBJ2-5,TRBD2,CASSLELAGVKETQYF,TGTGCCAGCAGCCTCGAACTAGCGGGAGTAAAGGAGACCCAGTACTTC